This T cell receptor (beta chain) was documented in a study of cytomegalovirus exposure and HLA in healthy donors. Assay: immunoSEQ multiplex PCR; the TCRdb copy retains only in-frame clones and omits some. The sample includes 150,000 to 200,000 clones, almost 85% of them seen just once. Specimen: PBMCs. The source of this sequence is a man younger than 40 in good health and CMV-seropositive.

The CDR3 bases are TGTGCCAGCTCACCAAGGGCAGGGCTGAACACTGAAGCTTTCTTT. It translates to CASSPRAGLNTEAFF. The V call is TRBV18, the J call TRBJ1-1, with D possibly TRBD1 on 5 matching bases. The V gene lost 2 bases and the J gene lost 0 bases, with 10 bases spanning the gap. The CDR3 has 15 amino acids. The germline V gene encodes CDR1 KGHSH and CDR2 LQKENI.